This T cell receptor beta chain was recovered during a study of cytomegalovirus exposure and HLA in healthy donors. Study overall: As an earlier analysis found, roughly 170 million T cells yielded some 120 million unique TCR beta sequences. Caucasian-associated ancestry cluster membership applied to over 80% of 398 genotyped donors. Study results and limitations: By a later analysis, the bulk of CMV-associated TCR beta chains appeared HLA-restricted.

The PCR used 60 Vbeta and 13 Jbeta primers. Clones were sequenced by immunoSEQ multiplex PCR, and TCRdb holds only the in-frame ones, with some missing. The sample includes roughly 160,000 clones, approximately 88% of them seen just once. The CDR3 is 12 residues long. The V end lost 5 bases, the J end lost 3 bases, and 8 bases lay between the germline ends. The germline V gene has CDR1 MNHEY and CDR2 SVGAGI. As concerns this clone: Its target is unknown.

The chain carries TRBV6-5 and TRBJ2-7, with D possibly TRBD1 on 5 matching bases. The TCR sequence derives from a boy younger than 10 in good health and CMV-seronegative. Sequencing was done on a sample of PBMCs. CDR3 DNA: TGTGCCAGCAGTCTTACAGGCTACGAGCAGTACTTC. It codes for CASSLTGYEQYF.